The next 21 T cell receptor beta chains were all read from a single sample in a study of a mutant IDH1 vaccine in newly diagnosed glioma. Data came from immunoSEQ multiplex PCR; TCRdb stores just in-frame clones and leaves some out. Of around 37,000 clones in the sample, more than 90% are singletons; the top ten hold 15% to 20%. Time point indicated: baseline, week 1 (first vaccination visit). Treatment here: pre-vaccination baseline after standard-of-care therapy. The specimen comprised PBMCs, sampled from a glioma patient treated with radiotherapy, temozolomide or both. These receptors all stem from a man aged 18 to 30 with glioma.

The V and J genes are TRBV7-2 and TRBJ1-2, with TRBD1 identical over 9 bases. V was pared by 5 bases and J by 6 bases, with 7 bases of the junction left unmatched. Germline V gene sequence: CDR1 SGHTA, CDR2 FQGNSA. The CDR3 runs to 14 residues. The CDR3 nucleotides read TGTGCCAGCAGCCCCAGAACAGGGGGCCATGGCTACACCTTC. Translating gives CASSPRTGGHGYTF.

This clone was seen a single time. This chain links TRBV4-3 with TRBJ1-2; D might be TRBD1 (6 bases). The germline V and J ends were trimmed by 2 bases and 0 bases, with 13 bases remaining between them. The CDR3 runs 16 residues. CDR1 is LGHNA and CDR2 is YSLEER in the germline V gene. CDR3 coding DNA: TGCGCCAGCAGCCAACATGGACAGTCCCCTAACTATGGCTACACCTTC. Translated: CASSQHGQSPNYGYTF.

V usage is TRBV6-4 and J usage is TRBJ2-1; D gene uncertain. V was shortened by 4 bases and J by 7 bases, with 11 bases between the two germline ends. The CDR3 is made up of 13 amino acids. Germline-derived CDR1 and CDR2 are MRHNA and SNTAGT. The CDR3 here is CASSVHDGNEQFF. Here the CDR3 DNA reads TGTGCCAGCAGTGTCCATGACGGGAATGAGCAGTTCTTC.

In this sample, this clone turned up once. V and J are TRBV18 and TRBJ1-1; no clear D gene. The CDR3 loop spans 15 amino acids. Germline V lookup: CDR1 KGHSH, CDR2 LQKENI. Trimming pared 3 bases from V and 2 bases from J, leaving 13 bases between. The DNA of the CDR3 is TGTGCCAGCTCACCGCAAGTGGAAGTCAACACTGAAGCTTTCTTT. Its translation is CASSPQVEVNTEAFF.

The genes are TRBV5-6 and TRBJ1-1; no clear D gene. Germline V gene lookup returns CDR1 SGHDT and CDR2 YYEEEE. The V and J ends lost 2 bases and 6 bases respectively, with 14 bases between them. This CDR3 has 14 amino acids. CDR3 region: CASSFYGPKPEAFF. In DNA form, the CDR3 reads TGTGCCAGCAGCTTTTACGGGCCTAAGCCTGAAGCTTTCTTT.

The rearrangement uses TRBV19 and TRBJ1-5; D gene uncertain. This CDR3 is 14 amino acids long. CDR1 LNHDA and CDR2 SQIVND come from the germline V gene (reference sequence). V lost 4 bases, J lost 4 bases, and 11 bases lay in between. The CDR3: CASSTPQRNQPQHF. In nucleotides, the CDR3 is TGTGCCAGTAGTACCCCACAGAGGAATCAGCCCCAGCATTTT.

CDR3 amino acids: CASTSDGSLYGYTF. For the CDR3, the DNA is TGCGCCAGCACGTCGGACGGCTCCCTCTATGGCTACACCTTC. This chain links TRBV5-1 with TRBJ1-2; the D is unclear. Germline lookup yields CDR1 SGHRS and CDR2 YFSETQ. Trimming removed 6 bases at V and 4 bases at J, with 16 bases between. CDR3 length equals 14 residues. Together with reference TRBV5-1 and TRBJ1-2, the CDR3 gives the full variable domain: KAGVTQTPRYLIKTRGQQVTLSCSPISGHRSVSWYQQTPGQGLQFLFEYFSETQRNKGNFPGRFSGRQFSNSRSEMNVSTLELGDSALYLCASTSDGSLYGYTFGSGTRLTVV.

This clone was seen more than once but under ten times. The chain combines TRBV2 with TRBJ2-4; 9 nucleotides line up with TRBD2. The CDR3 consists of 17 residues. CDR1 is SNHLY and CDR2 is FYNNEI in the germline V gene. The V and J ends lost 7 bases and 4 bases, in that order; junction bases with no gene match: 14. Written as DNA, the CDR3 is TGTGCCAGCATTGGCCGGGACACTAGCGGGCTGAAAAACATTCAGTACTTC. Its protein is CASIGRDTSGLKNIQYF.

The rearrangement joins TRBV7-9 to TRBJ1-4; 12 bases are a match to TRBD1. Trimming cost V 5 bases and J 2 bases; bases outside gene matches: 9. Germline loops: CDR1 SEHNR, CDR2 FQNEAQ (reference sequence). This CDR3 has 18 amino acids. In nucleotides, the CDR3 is TGTGCCAGCAGCCCGGGACAGGGGGCGAGGGGGACTAATGAAAAACTGTTTTTT. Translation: CASSPGQGARGTNEKLFF.

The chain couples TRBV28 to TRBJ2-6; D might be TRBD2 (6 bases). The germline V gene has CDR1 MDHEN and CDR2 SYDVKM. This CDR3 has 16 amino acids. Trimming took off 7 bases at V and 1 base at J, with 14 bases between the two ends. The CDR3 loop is CASTESGRSGANVLTF. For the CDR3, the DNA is TGTGCCAGCACCGAAAGCGGGCGATCTGGGGCCAACGTCCTGACTTTC.

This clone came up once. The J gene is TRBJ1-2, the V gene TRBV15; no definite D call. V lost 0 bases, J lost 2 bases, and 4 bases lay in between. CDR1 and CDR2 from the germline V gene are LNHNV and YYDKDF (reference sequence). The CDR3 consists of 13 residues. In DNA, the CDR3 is TGTGCCACCAGCAGAGACCGAAACTATGGCTACACCTTC. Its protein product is CATSRDRNYGYTF. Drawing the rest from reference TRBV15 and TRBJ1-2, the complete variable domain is DAMVIQNPRYQVTQFGKPVTLSCSQTLNHNVMYWYQQKSSQAPKLLFHYYDKDFNNEADTPDNFQSRRPNTSFCFLDIRSPGLGDTAMYLCATSRDRNYGYTFGSGTRLTVV.

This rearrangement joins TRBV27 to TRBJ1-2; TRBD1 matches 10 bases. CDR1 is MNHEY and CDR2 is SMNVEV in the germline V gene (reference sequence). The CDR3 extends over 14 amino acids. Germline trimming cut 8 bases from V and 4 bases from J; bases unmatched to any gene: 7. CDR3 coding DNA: TGTGCCAGCGTCCCGACAGGGGGCGGCTATGGCTACACCTTC. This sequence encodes CASVPTGGGYGYTF.

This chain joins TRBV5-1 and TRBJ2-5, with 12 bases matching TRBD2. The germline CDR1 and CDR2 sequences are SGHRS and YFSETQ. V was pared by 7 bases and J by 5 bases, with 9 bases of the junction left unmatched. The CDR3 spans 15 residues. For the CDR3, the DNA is TGCGCCAGCCGGCTAGCGGGAGGGATTAGGGAGACCCAGTACTTC. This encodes CASRLAGGIRETQYF.

CDR3 amino acids: CASTYTTTGELFF. In DNA form, the CDR3 reads TGTGCCAGCACCTACACGACCACCGGGGAGCTGTTTTTT. This rearrangement joins TRBV28 to TRBJ2-2, with D uncertain. V dropped 7 bases and J dropped 4 bases, with 10 bases sitting between them. In germline, CDR1 is MDHEN, CDR2 SYDVKM. The length of the CDR3 is 13 residues.

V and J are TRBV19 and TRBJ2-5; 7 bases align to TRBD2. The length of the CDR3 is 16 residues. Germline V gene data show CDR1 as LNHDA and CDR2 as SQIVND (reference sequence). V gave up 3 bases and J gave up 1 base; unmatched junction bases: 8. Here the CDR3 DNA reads TGTGCCAGTAGTATGTATACGCGGGAGCCCCAAGAGACCCAGTACTTC. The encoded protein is CASSMYTREPQETQYF.

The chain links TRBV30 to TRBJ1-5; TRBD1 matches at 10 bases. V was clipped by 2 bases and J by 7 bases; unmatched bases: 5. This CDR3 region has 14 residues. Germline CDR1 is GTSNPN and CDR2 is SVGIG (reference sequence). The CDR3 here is CAWSPGTGEQPQHF. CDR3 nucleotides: TGTGCCTGGAGTCCCGGGACAGGGGAACAGCCCCAGCATTTT.

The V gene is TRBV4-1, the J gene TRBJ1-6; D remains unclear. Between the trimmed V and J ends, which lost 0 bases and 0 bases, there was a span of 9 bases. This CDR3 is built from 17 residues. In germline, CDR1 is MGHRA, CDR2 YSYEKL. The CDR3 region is CASSQESSLSYNSPLHF. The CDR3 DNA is TGCGCCAGCAGCCAAGAATCTTCCCTCTCCTATAATTCACCCCTCCACTTT.

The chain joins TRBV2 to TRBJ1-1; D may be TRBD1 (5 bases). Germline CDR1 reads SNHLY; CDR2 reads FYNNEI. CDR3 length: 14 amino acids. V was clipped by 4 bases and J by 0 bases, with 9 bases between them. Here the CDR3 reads CASSGTDMNTEAFF. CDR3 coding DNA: TGTGCCAGCAGTGGAACGGACATGAACACTGAAGCTTTCTTT.

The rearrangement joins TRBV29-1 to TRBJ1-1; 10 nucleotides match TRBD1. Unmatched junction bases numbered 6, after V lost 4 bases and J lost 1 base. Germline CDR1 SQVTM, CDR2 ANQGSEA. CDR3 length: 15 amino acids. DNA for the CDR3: TGCAGCGTTGTGGGACAGGGGTTGGAGAACACTGAAGCTTTCTTT. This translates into CSVVGQGLENTEAFF.

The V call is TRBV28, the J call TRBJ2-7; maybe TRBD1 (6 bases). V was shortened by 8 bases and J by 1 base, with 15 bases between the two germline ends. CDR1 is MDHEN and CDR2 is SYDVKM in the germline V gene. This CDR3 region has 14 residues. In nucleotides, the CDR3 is TGTGCCAGCCATCAGGGGCCACCATCCTACGAGCAGTACTTC. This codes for CASHQGPPSYEQYF.

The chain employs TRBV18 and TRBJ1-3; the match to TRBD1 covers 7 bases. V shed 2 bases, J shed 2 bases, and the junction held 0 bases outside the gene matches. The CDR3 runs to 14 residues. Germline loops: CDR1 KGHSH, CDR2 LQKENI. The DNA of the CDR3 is TGTGCCAGCTCACCAGGGACAGCTGGAAACACCATATATTTT. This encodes CASSPGTAGNTIYF.